Given below is one T cell receptor (beta chain) in context. These data come from a study of T cell responses to AZD1222 COVID-19 vaccine. Overall study: Second-dose groups at about 4 or about 12 weeks were pooled.

Measured with immunoSEQ multiplex PCR; TCRdb has only the in-frame clones, and not every one. The table has 99,000 or so clones, roughly 80% seen once; the top ten hold 4% to 6%. This CDR3 region has 15 residues. V lost 1 base and J lost 8, with 12 bases in between. Germline assignment: CDR1 LNHDA and CDR2 SQIVND (reference sequence). The chain joins TRBV19 to TRBJ1-6, with D tentatively TRBD1 (5 bases). This material consisted of peripheral blood, taken on day 0 of AZD1222 vaccination. This TCR derives from an adult in good health. The CDR3 loop reads CASSIVKGSDSPLHF. CDR3 sequence (DNA): TGTGCCAGTAGTATAGTCAAGGGGAGCGATTCACCCCTCCACTTT.